The clone carrying this TCR beta chain was detected only a few times. This record comes from a study of T cell changes during pregnancy in multiple sclerosis. CDR1 LNHNV and CDR2 YYDKDF come from the germline V gene (reference sequence). The CDR3 loop spans 14 amino acids. The V end lost 0 bases, the J end lost 6 bases, and 11 bases lay between the germline ends. Here immunoSEQ multiplex PCR was the method, and the copy in TCRdb shows in-frame clones only, minus some. Found here are over 40,000 clones, roughly 90% of them singletons; the top ten hold 1.2%. This clonotype originated in a female donor with multiple sclerosis, enrolled in a pregnancy study. The chain recombines TRBV15 with TRBJ1-1, with unresolved D. Sequenced here: CD4+ T cells from peripheral blood mononuclear cells, sampled in the second trimester of pregnancy. DNA of the CDR3: TGTGCCACCAGCAGAGATCTAACCACTCCTGAAGCTTTCTTT. This translates into CATSRDLTTPEAFF.